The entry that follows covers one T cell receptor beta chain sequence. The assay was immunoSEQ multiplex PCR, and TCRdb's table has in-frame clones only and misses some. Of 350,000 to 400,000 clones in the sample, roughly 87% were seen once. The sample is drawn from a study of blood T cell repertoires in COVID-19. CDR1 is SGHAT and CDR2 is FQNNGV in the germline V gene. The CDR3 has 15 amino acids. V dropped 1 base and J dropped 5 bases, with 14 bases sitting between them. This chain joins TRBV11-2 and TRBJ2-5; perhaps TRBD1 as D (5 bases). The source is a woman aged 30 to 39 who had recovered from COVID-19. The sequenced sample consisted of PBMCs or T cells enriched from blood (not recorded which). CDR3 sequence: CASSLVKGVEETQYF. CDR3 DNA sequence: TGTGCCAGCAGCTTAGTTAAAGGGGTGGAGGAGACCCAGTACTTC.